One sample yielded the 18 T cell receptor beta chains listed below, sequenced in a study of tumor and adjacent non-tumor tissue in lung cancer. This sample's RNA came from whole unsorted tissue. A modified ARM-PCR protocol with three rounds of nested PCR amplified TCRbeta. TCRdb re-derived calls from the multiplex PCR reads in MiXCR, one entry per CDR3 protein. Of approximately 130,000 distinct CDR3 sequences listed, around three fifths are singletons. The sample was lung tumor tissue. The receptors shown here come from a man aged 25-40 years with non-small cell lung cancer.

This clonotype appeared a few times. The rearrangement joins TRBV12-3 or TRBV12-4 to TRBJ2-7, with TRBD1 as a possible D gene (6 bases). This CDR3 region has 14 residues. V shed 3 bases and J shed 0 bases, with 9 bases lying between them. The CDR3 reads CASSFDRSSYEQYF. CDR3 nucleotides: TGTGCCAGCAGTTTTGACAGGAGCTCCTACGAGCAGTACTTC.

Of note for this clonotype: A read error may be the cause here, since a much bigger clone is one base away. The rearrangement links TRBV5-4 to TRBJ1-1; no firm D call. The CDR3 has 13 amino acids. V lost 0 bases, J lost 5 bases, and 8 bases lay in between. From germline, CDR1 is SGHNT and CDR2 YYREEE (reference sequence). Written as DNA, the CDR3 is TGTGCCAGCAGCTTGGAGGAGATAACTGAAGCTTTCTTT. Protein product: CASSLEEITEAFF. Full variable domain (remainder filled in from reference TRBV5-4 and TRBJ1-1): ETGVTQSPTHLIKTRGQQVTLRCSSQSGHNTVSWYQQALGQGPQFIFQYYREEENGRGNFPPRFSGLQFPNYSSELNVNALELDDSALYLCASSLEEITEAFFGQGTRLTVV.

This clonotype was counted a few times. The chain carries TRBV12-3 or TRBV12-4 and TRBJ2-3; 11 positions agree with TRBD2. The CDR3 runs 17 residues. Unmatched junction bases numbered 3, after V lost 1 base and J lost 0 bases. In nucleotides, the CDR3 is TGTGCCAGCAGTTTAGGGAGACTAGCGGGAAGCACAGATACGCAGTATTTT. It encodes CASSLGRLAGSTDTQYF.

A note on this clonotype: The junction does not match germline at one end; this may be a read error. This chain joins TRBV20-1 and TRBJ2-7; D gene ambiguous. Germline V gives CDR1 DFQATT, CDR2 SNEGSKA (reference sequence). This CDR3 contains 12 residues. CDR3 DNA: TGCAGTGCTCTTCAGAGGATCTCTGAGCAGCATTTC. Translating gives CSALQRISEQHF.

A word on this clonotype: At one end, the junction sequence differs from germline, possibly due to a read error. This chain connects TRBV4-2 to TRBJ1-1; no firm D call. From germline, CDR1 is LGHNA and CDR2 YNFKEQ. The CDR3 has 13 amino acids. The CDR3 DNA sequence: TGTGTCAGCAGCCCCCATTTGAACACTGAACCTTTCTTT. Protein: CVSSPHLNTEPFF.

This clonotype is a singleton in its sample. A clone one base away is much larger, so this may be a read error. This chain joins TRBV20-1 and TRBJ2-1; D may be TRBD1 or TRBD2 (5 bases each). There are 16 residues in the CDR3. Between the trimmed V and J ends, which lost 5 bases and 8 bases, there was a span of 25 bases. Germline V gene data show CDR1 as DFQATT and CDR2 as SNEGSKA (reference sequence). The CDR3 DNA reads as TGCAGTGCTCCCCCCGAGGGGCGATCACTTAGGGATGAGCAGTTCTTC. Its translation is CSAPPEGRSLRDEQFF.

As concerns this clonotype: This may come from a read error, since a much larger clone is one base off. The J gene is TRBJ2-7, the V gene TRBV20-1, with D tentatively TRBD1 (7 bases). CDR1 and CDR2 (germline): DFQATT, SNEGSKA (reference sequence). This CDR3 is built from 12 residues. CDR3 protein: CSADRDSSEQYF. CDR3 nucleotide sequence: TGCAGTGCCGACAGGGACTCCTCCGAGCAGTACTTC.

Concerning this clonotype itself: At one boundary the junction diverges from the germline segment, which might be a read error. The rearrangement uses TRBV11-2 and TRBJ2-3, with D perhaps matching TRBD1 or TRBD2 (6 bases each). Germline V gene lookup returns CDR1 SGHAT and CDR2 FQNNGV. CDR3 length equals 14 residues. The CDR3 loop reads CPSSLGGDTDTRYF. CDR3 nucleotides: TGTCCCAGCAGCTTAGGAGGGGACACAGATACGCGGTATTTT. Complete variable domain (other parts from reference TRBV11-2 and TRBJ2-3): EAGVAQSPRYKIIEKRQSVAFWCNPISGHATLYWYQQILGQGPKLLIQFQNNGVVDDSQLPKDRFSAERLKGVDSTLKIQPAKLEDSAVYLCPSSLGGDTDTRYFGPGTRLTVL.

On this clonotype itself: Given a much more abundant clone one base away, this may be a read error. This chain joins TRBV12-3 or TRBV12-4 and TRBJ2-2; D tentatively reads TRBD1 or TRBD2 (5 bases each). The CDR3 loop spans 14 amino acids. This chain's CDR3 is CANSDEGWNGELFF. The CDR3 region has the DNA TGTGCCAACAGTGACGAGGGGTGGAACGGGGAGCTGTTTTTT.

This clonotype was detected once. This chain links TRBV11-1 with TRBJ2-1; no definite D call. The assigned J gene may be wrong: the sequence end matches TRBJ2-7 better. Looked up from germline, CDR1 is SGHAT and CDR2 is FQDESV (reference sequence). The CDR3 consists of 17 residues. The CDR3 nucleotides read TGTGCCAGCAGCTCCCGATCGAGCCAACGATCCTACAATGCGCAGTACTTC. Its protein is CASSSRSSQRSYNAQYF.

Notes on this clonotype: A much larger clone lies one base from this, so it may be a read error. V usage is TRBV29-1 and J usage is TRBJ2-1, with 9 bases identical to TRBD2. V shed 7 bases, J shed 9 bases, and the junction held 13 bases outside the gene matches. The CDR3 contains 14 residues. CDR1 is SQVTM, CDR2 ANQGSEA, per germline. CDR3 sequence (DNA): TGCAGCGCCAAACGGACTAGCGAGAGCGTTGAGCAGTTCTTC. It translates to CSAKRTSESVEQFF.

Turning to this clonotype: This may arise from a read error, as a much more abundant clone is one base away. The conserved closing phenylalanine or tryptophan is absent in this CDR3, likely reflecting a read error. The J gene is TRBJ1-5, the V gene TRBV28; D call uncertain. V shed 5 bases and J shed 3 bases, with 8 bases lying between them. The CDR3 totals 13 residues. Germline assignment: CDR1 MDHEN and CDR2 SYDVKM. The chain's CDR3 is CASSVPPNQPQHC. The CDR3 DNA reads TGTGCCAGCAGTGTCCCGCCCAATCAGCCCCAGCATTGT.

Worth noting for this clonotype: Given a much more abundant clone one base away, this may be a read error. The chain links TRBV6-1 to TRBJ1-5; D remains unclear. This CDR3 has 12 residues. CDR1 MNHNS and CDR2 SASEGT come from the germline V gene. CDR3 amino acids: CASTLGNQPRHF. CDR3 DNA sequence: TGTGCCAGCACTTTGGGCAATCAGCCCCGGCATTTT.

This clonotype was found a few times. A much larger clone differs by one base, so this may be a read error. The chain uses TRBV12-3 or TRBV12-4 and TRBJ2-1; TRBD2 matches 13 bases. The CDR3 length is 15 residues. The junction had 5 bases not matched to a gene; V was cut back by 7 bases and J by 5 bases. In nucleotides, the CDR3 is TGTGCCAGCAATCCCGGACTAGCGGGAGACAATGAGCAGTTCTTC. Amino acids: CASNPGLAGDNEQFF.

In regard to this clonotype: The conserved phenylalanine or tryptophan normally closing the CDR3 is absent here, so this likely arose from a read error. The chain carries TRBV7-2 and TRBJ2-5; 10 bases match TRBD1. Unmatched junction bases numbered 6, after V lost 6 bases and J lost 5 bases. Per germline, CDR1 SGHTA and CDR2 FQGNSA. The CDR3 loop spans 14 amino acids. This chain's CDR3 is CASSPGTGVETQYV. In nucleotides, the CDR3 is TGTGCCAGCAGTCCCGGGACAGGGGTCGAGACCCAGTACGTC.

A note on this clonotype: A read error may be the cause here, since a much bigger clone is one base away. This chain connects TRBV29-1 to TRBJ2-1; D might be TRBD2 (7 bases). CDR1 is SQVTM, CDR2 ANQGSEA, per germline. The CDR3 length is 15 residues. V gave up 3 bases and J gave up 0 bases, with 12 bases separating them. CDR3 amino acids: CSVDRGASSYNEQFF. The DNA of the CDR3 is TGCAGCGTTGATCGGGGGGCCAGCTCCTACAATGAGCAGTTCTTC.

To note about this clonotype: An end of the junction differs from the germline gene, which may be a read error. The V call is TRBV12-3 or TRBV12-4, the J call TRBJ1-1; tentatively, D is TRBD1 (5 bases). The CDR3 sequence is 14 residues long. The CDR3: CASTPMGENTEAFF. The CDR3 nucleotides are TGTGCGAGCACCCCCATGGGGGAGAACACTGAAGCTTTCTTT.

As to this clonotype: A much larger clone lies a single base off, so this may be a read error. V and J are TRBV6-2 or TRBV6-3 and TRBJ2-5; D is ambiguous. Germline V gene data show CDR1 as MNHEY and CDR2 as SVGEGT. V gave up 10 bases and J gave up 5 bases, with 17 bases separating them. CDR3 size: 13 residues. Here the CDR3 reads CAIRMGCVETQYF. The CDR3 nucleotides are TGTGCCATCAGAATGGGGTGCGTTGAGACCCAGTACTTC.